The source of this T cell receptor (beta chain) is a study of shared clonotypes between healthy human individuals. The V gene end was trimmed by 4 bases and the J gene end by 2 bases; junction bases not matched to a gene: 10. Germline V gene lookup returns CDR1 SEHNR and CDR2 FQNEAQ (reference sequence). The CDR3 totals 17 residues. The method was immunoSEQ multiplex PCR; TCRdb's version includes in-frame clones alone and lacks a portion of them. The sample yields more than 2 million clones, 85% to 95% seen once. Positively selected for CCR7, the CD45RO-negative cells used as naive CD8 cells excluded terminally differentiated effector memory CD45RA+ cells. In its sample, this clone was seen once.

The receptor was derived from a man aged 18 to 30 in good health. Some clones in this sample may be carry-over from other donors' samples. Sequences were obtained from naive CD8+ T cells from PBMCs. The chain joins TRBV7-9 to TRBJ2-1, with 8 bases that match TRBD2. CDR3 in DNA: TGTGCCAGCAGCTCAGAGTTGGGACTAGTGGCCTACAATGAGCAGTTCTTC. Residues: CASSSELGLVAYNEQFF.